Listed below are T cell receptor beta chains from one sample, sequenced in a study of PD-1 blockade in classical Hodgkin lymphoma. TCRdb keeps only in-frame clones here, not all; method: immunoSEQ multiplex PCR. Here the sample spans fewer than 25,000 clones, roughly nine tenths being singletons. The source material was CD4+ T cells from blood. The receptors come from a human donor with classical Hodgkin lymphoma. The CDR3 runs from the conserved cysteine through the conserved F or W. The D gene is left open where the match is weak. Clone sizes are given selectively: once, few, many, or a class where the clone is expanded.

d_call clone_size j_call v_call cdr3_nt cdr3_aa
TRBD1 - TRBJ1-3 TRBV30 TGTGCCTGGAGTGTCCCCGGGACAGGGGCTAACACCATATATTTT CAWSVPGTGANTIYF
- - TRBJ1-1 TRBV2 TGTGCCAGCAGTGAACCCAGGTGGGGCACTGAAGCTTTCTTT CASSEPRWGTEAFF
- - TRBJ2-7 TRBV7-8 TGTGCCAGCAGCTCTCGAGGACAATTCCACGAGCAGTACTTC CASSSRGQFHEQYF
TRBD2 - TRBJ2-7 TRBV9 TGTGCCAGCAGCGTAGGAACCGGACTAGCGGGAGGGCCGTACGAGCAGTACTTC CASSVGTGLAGGPYEQYF
TRBD1 - TRBJ1-1 TRBV28 TGTGCCAGCAGTCCTCGGACAGGGGGGAACACTGAAGCTTTCTTT CASSPRTGGNTEAFF
- - TRBJ1-1 TRBV20-1 TGCAGTGCTAGTGTAGGGGAGCTAGCTTTCTTT CSASVGELAFF
- - TRBJ2-1 TRBV11-3 TGTGCCAGCAGCTTAGATGGAGTCCTTGAGCAGTTCTTC CASSLDGVLEQFF
- - TRBJ1-3 TRBV30 TGTGCCTGGAGTCAGACCGCCGGGGACACCATATATTTT CAWSQTAGDTIYF
- - TRBJ1-1 TRBV7-9 TGTGCCAGCACCCAACCGTGGGCAGGGCGAAACCCGTGGGACGCTGAAGCTTTCTTT CASTQPWAGRNPWDAEAFF
- - TRBJ1-3 TRBV5-4 TGTGCCAGCAGCTCAAGCCTGGTAGGGGGAAACACCATATATTTT CASSSSLVGGNTIYF
TRBD2 - TRBJ2-3 TRBV27 TGTGCCAGCAGTCGGGGCGGGAGTACAGATACGCAGTATTTT CASSRGGSTDTQYF
- - TRBJ2-7 TRBV19 TGTGCCAGTAGTCCCCAAAGTGGCAGGGGATACGAGCAGTACTTC CASSPQSGRGYEQYF
- few TRBJ1-2 TRBV7-2 TGTGCCAGCAGCTTAGGGGGTCTCTATGGCTACACCTTC CASSLGGLYGYTF
- - TRBJ2-6 TRBV4-1 TGCGCCAGCAGCCTTTGGGGCTCTGGGGCCAACGTCCTGACTTTC CASSLWGSGANVLTF
TRBD2 - TRBJ2-7 TRBV2 TGTGCCAGCAGTGGTCGGACTAGAGGGACGACCGAGCAGTACTTC CASSGRTRGTTEQYF
- - TRBJ2-7 TRBV6-5 TGTGCCAGCAGTGGTCAGGACCCTAGCACCTACGAGCAGTACTTC CASSGQDPSTYEQYF
- - TRBJ2-1 TRBV5-5 TGTGCCAGCAGCATGCGATTCATCGGTGGTGAGTTCTTC CASSMRFIGGEFF
- - TRBJ2-3 TRBV7-2 TGTGCCAGCAGCCCCCGGACTTTTGCAGATACGCAGTATTTT CASSPRTFADTQYF
TRBD2 - TRBJ2-1 TRBV30 TGTGCCTGGAGTGACGGGGGGGTTTACAATGAGCAGTTCTTC CAWSDGGVYNEQFF
TRBD1 - TRBJ2-1 TRBV29-1 TGCAGCGTCTCCCCAGATTGGACAGGGCGCTACCGGACCAACAATGAGCAGTTCTTC CSVSPDWTGRYRTNNEQFF
- once TRBJ1-1 TRBV5-1 TGCGCCAGCAGCTTGTCTGGGGGGGACACTGAAGCTTTCTTT CASSLSGGDTEAFF
- once TRBJ1-4 TRBV5-1 TGCGCCAGCAGCTTGGCCGGGACGGGTGAAAAACTGTTTTTT CASSLAGTGEKLFF
- - TRBJ2-3 TRBV5-6 TGTGCCAGCAGCTTGGTGGGGGAGGGCACAGATACGCAGTATTTT CASSLVGEGTDTQYF
- - TRBJ2-7 TRBV6-6 TGTGCCAGCAGAATGAGGGAGAGCTCCTACGAGCAGTACTTC CASRMRESSYEQYF
- - TRBJ1-2 TRBV5-6 TGTGCCAGCAGCTCGGGGAACTATGGCTACACCTTC CASSSGNYGYTF
- - TRBJ1-2 TRBV4-1 TGCGCCAGCAGCCAAGATATAGTCAACTATGGCTACACCTTC CASSQDIVNYGYTF
- - TRBJ2-7 TRBV2 TGTGCCAGCAGTGAATACTACGAGCAGTACTTC CASSEYYEQYF
TRBD1 - TRBJ1-1 TRBV5-1 TGCGCCAGCAGCGACCGACAGGGGGCAGGAACTGAAGCTTTCTTT CASSDRQGAGTEAFF
- - TRBJ2-6 TRBV4-1 TGCGCCAGCAGCCAAGACACAGGGAGGATATCTGGGGCCAACGTCCTGACTTTC CASSQDTGRISGANVLTF
- - TRBJ1-1 TRBV11-3 TGTGCCAGCAGCTTAGTGTGGATGAACACTGAAGCTTTCTTT CASSLVWMNTEAFF
- - TRBJ2-2 TRBV5-5 TGTGCCAGCAGCTTGCTAACGGGGTACACCGGGGAGCTGTTTTTT CASSLLTGYTGELFF
- - TRBJ2-7 TRBV4-2 TGTGCCAGCAGCCTCCGACAGGAGGGCTCCTACGAGCAGTACTTC CASSLRQEGSYEQYF
- once TRBJ1-2 TRBV5-4 TGTGCCAGCAGGCTTGGGGGGCCAGGCTATGGCTACACCTTC CASRLGGPGYGYTF
TRBD2 - TRBJ2-1 TRBV9 TGTGCCAGCAGCGTAGTGGCGGGGGGGCTAAATGAGCAGTTCTTC CASSVVAGGLNEQFF
TRBD1 - TRBJ1-2 TRBV5-1 TGCGCCAGCAGCCCCTGGGACAGCTATGGCTACACCTTC CASSPWDSYGYTF
- - TRBJ2-5 TRBV7-9 TGTGCCAGCAGCTTAGCCCCGGTCGATCAAGAGACCCAGTACTTC CASSLAPVDQETQYF
TRBD2 - TRBJ2-5 TRBV4-1 TGCGCCAGCAGCCAAGAACCCAGCGGGAGGGCCCGGGAGACCCAGTACTTC CASSQEPSGRARETQYF
TRBD1 - TRBJ2-7 TRBV6-1 TGTGCCAGCAGCAGGGACAGGGTTTCCTACGAGCAGTACTTC CASSRDRVSYEQYF
TRBD2 - TRBJ2-1 TRBV7-3 TGTGCCAGCGGATCAGCGGGGGGCTACAATGAGCAGTTCTTC CASGSAGGYNEQFF
TRBD1 - TRBJ1-1 TRBV9 TGTGCCAGCAGCGTGGACAGGGGCACTGAAGCTTTCTTT CASSVDRGTEAFF
TRBD2 - TRBJ2-7 TRBV19 TGTGCCAGTAGCCATCTTGCCCAGCGGGAGGCCCGGGACGAGCAGTACTTC CASSHLAQREARDEQYF
- - TRBJ1-1 TRBV5-1 TGCGCCAGCAGCTCGGACATACTGAACACTGAAGCTTTCTTT CASSSDILNTEAFF
- - TRBJ1-1 TRBV10-3 TGTGCCATCAGTGAGTCCTGGGGGAACACTGAAGCTTTCTTT CAISESWGNTEAFF
- few TRBJ1-5 TRBV16 TGTGCCAGCAGTCGGGACCTCAGAGGGGAGCCCCAGCATTTT CASSRDLRGEPQHF
- - TRBJ2-1 TRBV2 TGTGCCAGCACTAATACAGGTTATTCTGAGCAGTTCTTC CASTNTGYSEQFF
- - TRBJ2-1 TRBV6-1 TGTGCCAGCAGTGAGGGCCCGCACAATGAGCAGTTCTTC CASSEGPHNEQFF
- - TRBJ1-5 TRBV5-4 TGTGCCAGCAGCGGCCGGACCGACGAGCAGCCCCAGCATTTT CASSGRTDEQPQHF
TRBD2 - TRBJ2-3 TRBV30 TGTGCCTGGAGTGTGGGGGGGGGCACAGATACGCAGTATTTT CAWSVGGGTDTQYF
- few TRBJ2-7 TRBV5-6 TGTGCCAGCAGCTTGGGCATAGGCGGGACGGTCTCCTACGAGCAGTACTTC CASSLGIGGTVSYEQYF
- - TRBJ1-5 TRBV19 TGTGCGAGTATAGGACCCCAGCATTTT CASIGPQHF
- - TRBJ1-4 TRBV5-1 TGCGCCAGCAGCTTCGGGCTGGGGGCAACTAATGAAAAACTGTTTTTT CASSFGLGATNEKLFF
- - TRBJ1-5 TRBV5-3 TGTGCCAGAAGTTTCGTCCTTGGGGATATCAATCAGCCCCAGCATTTT CARSFVLGDINQPQHF
- - TRBJ2-4 TRBV7-2 TGTGCCAGCAGCTTAGTGGCAGATAACTCTATTGCCAAAAACATTCAGTACTTC CASSLVADNSIAKNIQYF
- - TRBJ2-6 TRBV7-2 TGTGCCAGCACCACTTTTGGCAGGGCTGGGGCCAACGTCCTGACTTTC CASTTFGRAGANVLTF
TRBD1 - TRBJ1-5 TRBV19 TGTGCCAGTAGTGTACCGGGACAGCCTCTAACGGAGCAGCCCCAGCATTTT CASSVPGQPLTEQPQHF
TRBD1 - TRBJ2-7 TRBV5-1 TGCGCCAGCAGCTTTTGGGACAGAACCTACGAGCAGTACTTC CASSFWDRTYEQYF
- - TRBJ2-1 TRBV7-9 TGTGCCACCTCGGATGAGCAGTTCTTC CATSDEQFF
TRBD2 - TRBJ2-1 TRBV9 TGTGCCAGCACCCTAGGACTAGCGGGGCCGGATGAGCAGTTCTTC CASTLGLAGPDEQFF
- - TRBJ1-1 TRBV27 TGTGCCAGCAGCTATACAACGAACACTGAAGCTTTCTTT CASSYTTNTEAFF